This TCR beta chain came from a study of T cell responses to AZD1222 COVID-19 vaccine. Study results and limitations: Breadth and depth of Spike-specific TCRs rose after two AZD1222 doses.

The CDR3 runs to 14 residues. Germline CDR1 SNHLY, CDR2 FYNNEI. The ends were cut back, 6 bases at V and 0 bases at J, with 10 bases in the middle. For this clone: Antigen unknown.

Measured with immunoSEQ multiplex PCR; TCRdb has only the in-frame clones, and not every one. The data show 99,000 or so clones, about 89% seen once. The sample consisted of peripheral blood, taken 28 days after the second dose of the MenACWY control vaccine. The chain recombines TRBV2 with TRBJ2-3; D uncertain. This TCR was sampled from an adult who received the MenACWY meningococcal vaccine as a control. The DNA of the CDR3 is TGTGCCAGCAGGACACAAACTAGCACAGATACGCAGTATTTT. This gives the protein CASRTQTSTDTQYF.